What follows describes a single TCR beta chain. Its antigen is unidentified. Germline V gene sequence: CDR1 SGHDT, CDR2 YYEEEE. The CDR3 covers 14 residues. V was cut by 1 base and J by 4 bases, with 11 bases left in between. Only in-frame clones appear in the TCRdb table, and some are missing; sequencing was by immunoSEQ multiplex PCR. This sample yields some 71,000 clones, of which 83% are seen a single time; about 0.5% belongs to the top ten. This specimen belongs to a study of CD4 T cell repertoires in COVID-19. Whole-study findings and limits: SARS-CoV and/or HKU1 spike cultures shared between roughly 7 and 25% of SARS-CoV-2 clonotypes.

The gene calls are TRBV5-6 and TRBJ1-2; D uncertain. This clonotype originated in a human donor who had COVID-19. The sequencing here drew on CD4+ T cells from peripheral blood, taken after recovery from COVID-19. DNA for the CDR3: TGTGCCAGCAGCTTGTACGAGGGCTCCTATGGCTACACCTTC. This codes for CASSLYEGSYGYTF.